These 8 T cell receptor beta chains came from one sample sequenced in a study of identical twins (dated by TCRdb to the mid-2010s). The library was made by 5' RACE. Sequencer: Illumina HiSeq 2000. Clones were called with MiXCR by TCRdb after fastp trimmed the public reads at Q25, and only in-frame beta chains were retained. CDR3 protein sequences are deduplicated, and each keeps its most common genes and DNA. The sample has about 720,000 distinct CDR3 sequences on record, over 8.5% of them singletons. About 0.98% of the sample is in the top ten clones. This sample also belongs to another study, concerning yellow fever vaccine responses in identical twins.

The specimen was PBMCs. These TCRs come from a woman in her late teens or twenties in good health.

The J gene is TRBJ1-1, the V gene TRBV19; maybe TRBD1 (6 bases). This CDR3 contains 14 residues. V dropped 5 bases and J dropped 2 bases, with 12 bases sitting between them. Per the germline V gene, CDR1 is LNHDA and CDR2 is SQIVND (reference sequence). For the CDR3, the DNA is TGTGCCAGTAGTGGCAGGGGCTTAAACACTGAAGCTTTCTTT. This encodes CASSGRGLNTEAFF.

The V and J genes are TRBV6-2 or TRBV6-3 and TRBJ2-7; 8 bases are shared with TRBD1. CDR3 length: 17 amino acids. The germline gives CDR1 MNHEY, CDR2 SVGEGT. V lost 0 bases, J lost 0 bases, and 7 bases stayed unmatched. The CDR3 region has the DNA TGTGCCAGCAGTTACTCCCGGACAGGGCAGAACTCCTACGAGCAGTACTTC. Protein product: CASSYSRTGQNSYEQYF.

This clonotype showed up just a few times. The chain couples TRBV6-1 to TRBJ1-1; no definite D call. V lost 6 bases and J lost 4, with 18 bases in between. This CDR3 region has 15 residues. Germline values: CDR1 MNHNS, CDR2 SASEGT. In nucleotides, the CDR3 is TGTGCCAGCAGCCCCCAGTCGAGGGCGAGCACTGAAGCTTTCTTT. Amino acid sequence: CASSPQSRASTEAFF.

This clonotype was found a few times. The DNA of the CDR3 is TGTGCCATCAGAACAAATGAAAATAGCGGGGCAAACACCGGGGAGCTGTTTTTT. Amino acid sequence: CAIRTNENSGANTGELFF. The chain is built from TRBV10-3 and TRBJ2-2, with TRBD2 matching 8 bases. V trimming: 6 bases; J trimming: 2 bases; junction bases outside the gene matches: 14. The CDR3 loop spans 18 amino acids. Germline V lookup: CDR1 ENHRY, CDR2 SYGVKD.

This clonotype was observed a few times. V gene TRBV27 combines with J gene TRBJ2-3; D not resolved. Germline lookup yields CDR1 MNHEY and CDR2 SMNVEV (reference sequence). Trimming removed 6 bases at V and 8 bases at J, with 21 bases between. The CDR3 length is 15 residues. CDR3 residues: CASRPINDLVGTQYF. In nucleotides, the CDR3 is TGTGCCAGCAGGCCAATTAACGACTTGGTTGGTACGCAGTATTTT.

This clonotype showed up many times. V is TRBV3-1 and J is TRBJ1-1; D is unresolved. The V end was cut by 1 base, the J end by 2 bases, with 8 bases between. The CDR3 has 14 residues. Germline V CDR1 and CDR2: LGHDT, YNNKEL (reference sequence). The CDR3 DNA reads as TGTGCCAGCAGCCAAGCGGGCGGAAACACTGAAGCTTTCTTT. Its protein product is CASSQAGGNTEAFF.

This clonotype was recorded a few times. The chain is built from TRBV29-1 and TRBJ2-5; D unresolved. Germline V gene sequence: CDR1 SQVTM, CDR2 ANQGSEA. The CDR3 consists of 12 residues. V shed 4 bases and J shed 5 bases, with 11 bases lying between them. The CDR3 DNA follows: TGCAGCGTTGCGGGTTTTGGGGAGACCCAGTACTTC. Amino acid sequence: CSVAGFGETQYF.

This CDR3 reads CASSKKSRDRAYEQYF. The DNA for the CDR3 is TGTGCCAGCAGCAAAAAGTCACGGGACAGGGCCTACGAGCAGTACTTC. V is TRBV21-1 and J is TRBJ2-7; the listed D gene, TRBD1, was not tested against the DNA. TRBV21-1 is labeled a pseudogene. The CDR3 consists of 16 residues.